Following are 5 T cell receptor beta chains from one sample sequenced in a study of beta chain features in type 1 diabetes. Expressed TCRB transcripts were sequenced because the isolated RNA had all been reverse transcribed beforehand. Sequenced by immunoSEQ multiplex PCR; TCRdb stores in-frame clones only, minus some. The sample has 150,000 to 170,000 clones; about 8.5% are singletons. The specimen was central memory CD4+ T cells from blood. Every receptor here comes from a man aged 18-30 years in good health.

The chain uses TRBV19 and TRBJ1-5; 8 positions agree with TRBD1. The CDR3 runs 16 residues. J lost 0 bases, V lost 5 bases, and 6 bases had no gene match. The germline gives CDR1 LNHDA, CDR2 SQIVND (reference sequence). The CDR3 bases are TGTGCCAGTAGTGCCTTAGACAGGGGTAGCAATCAGCCCCAGCATTTT. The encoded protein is CASSALDRGSNQPQHF.

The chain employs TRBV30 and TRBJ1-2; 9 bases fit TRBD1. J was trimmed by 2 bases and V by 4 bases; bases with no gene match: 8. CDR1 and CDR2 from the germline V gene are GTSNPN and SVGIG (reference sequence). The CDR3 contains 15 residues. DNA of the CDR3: TGTGCCTGGACCGTCCCCGGACAGGGGAACTATGGCTACACCTTC. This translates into CAWTVPGQGNYGYTF.

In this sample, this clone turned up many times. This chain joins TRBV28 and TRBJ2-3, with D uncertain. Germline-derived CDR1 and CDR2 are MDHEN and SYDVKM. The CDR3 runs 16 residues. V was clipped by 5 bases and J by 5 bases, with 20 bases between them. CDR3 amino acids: CASSPRVGLRIDTQYF. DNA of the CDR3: TGTGCCAGCAGTCCAAGAGTAGGTTTGAGGATAGATACGCAGTATTTT.

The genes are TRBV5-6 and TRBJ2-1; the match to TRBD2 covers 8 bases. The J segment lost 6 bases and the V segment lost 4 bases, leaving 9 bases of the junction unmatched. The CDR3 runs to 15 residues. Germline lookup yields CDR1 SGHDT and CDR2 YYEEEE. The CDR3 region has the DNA TGTGCCAGCAGCCTGGTAGCGGGACTTCGCAATGAGCAGTTCTTC. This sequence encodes CASSLVAGLRNEQFF.

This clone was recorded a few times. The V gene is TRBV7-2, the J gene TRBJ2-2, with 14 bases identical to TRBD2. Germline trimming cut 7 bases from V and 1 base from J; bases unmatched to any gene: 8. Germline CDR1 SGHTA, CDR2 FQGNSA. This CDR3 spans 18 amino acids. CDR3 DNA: TGTGCCAGCACCAACCGACTAGCGGGAGGGGAGAACACCGGGGAGCTGTTTTTT. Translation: CASTNRLAGGENTGELFF.